This is a list of T cell receptor beta chains from one sample in a study of blood T cell repertoires in COVID-19. Libraries were prepared by immunoSEQ multiplex PCR; TCRdb keeps only in-frame clonotypes and omits some of them. The data hold 120,000 or so clones, with approximately 87% observed a single time. Sequenced sample: peripheral blood. The receptors stem from a woman aged 50 to 60 with acute or convalescent COVID-19. Both conserved end residues are part of each CDR3. D genes are given only for firm matches. Only part of the rows carry a size: once, few, many, or a class if the clone is expanded.

size	V	D	J	DNA	CDR3
.	TRBV11-3	.	TRBJ1-3	TGTGCCAGCGTGAAAGGGGGTTCTGGAAACACCATATATTTT	CASVKGGSGNTIYF
.	TRBV5-6	TRBD1	TRBJ1-4	TGTGCCAGCAGCTTAACGGTAGGGGGCGGAGAAAAACTGTTTTTT	CASSLTVGGGEKLFF
.	TRBV19	TRBD2	TRBJ2-3	TGTGCCAGTAGTATAGGCCTAGCGGGCACAGATACGCAGTATTTT	CASSIGLAGTDTQYF
.	TRBV24-1	.	TRBJ2-3	TGTGCCACCTCGGGGGCAGGGGGTTCCACAGATACGCAGTATTTT	CATSGAGGSTDTQYF
.	TRBV7-2	TRBD2	TRBJ2-3	TGTGCCAGCAGCTTAGGGGTACTAGCGGGAGACAACACAGATACGCAGTATTTT	CASSLGVLAGDNTDTQYF
.	TRBV7-8	TRBD1	TRBJ1-1	TGTGCCAGCAGCTTAGCCGCAGGGGGGTATGAAGCTTTCTTT	CASSLAAGGYEAFF
.	TRBV27	.	TRBJ1-2	TGTGCCAGCAAAATGACAGAGAACTATGGCTACACCTTC	CASKMTENYGYTF
.	TRBV29-1	TRBD1	TRBJ1-5	TGCAGCGGACGGACAGGGCATCAGCCCCAGCATTTT	CSGRTGHQPQHF
.	TRBV7-9	.	TRBJ2-3	TGTGCCAGCAGCTCTTCTGGCACAGATACGCAGTATTTT	CASSSSGTDTQYF
.	TRBV6-5	.	TRBJ2-4	TGTGCCACCTCTTTTGGACAAGCCAAAAACATTCAGTACTTC	CATSFGQAKNIQYF
.	TRBV10-3	.	TRBJ1-2	TGTGCCATCAGTGAGTCTAGGCAGGACTATGGCTACACCTTC	CAISESRQDYGYTF
.	TRBV7-9	.	TRBJ2-7	TGTGCCAGCAGCTTCGACCCGACAGGTACCTACGAGCAGTACTTC	CASSFDPTGTYEQYF
.	TRBV19	.	TRBJ1-3	TGTGCCAGTAGTACCTCGGGAGGGTCTGGAAACACCATATATTTT	CASSTSGGSGNTIYF
.	TRBV7-9	.	TRBJ1-2	TGTGCCAGCAGCTCCGGGGGGGGCTATGGCTACACCTTC	CASSSGGGYGYTF
.	TRBV5-5	.	TRBJ1-5	TGTGCCAGCAGCTTCGGCCTACAGGGTAATCAGCCCCAGCATTTT	CASSFGLQGNQPQHF
.	TRBV9	.	TRBJ2-3	TGTGCCAGCAGCCCAGGAGATACGCAGTATTTT	CASSPGDTQYF
.	TRBV7-8	.	TRBJ2-7	TGTGCCAGCAGCTTAGCGCAGGGAAACGGTAACGAGCAGTACTTC	CASSLAQGNGNEQYF
.	TRBV5-1	TRBD2	TRBJ2-7	TGCGCCAGCAGCTACGGGACTAGCGACTCCTACGAGCAGTACTTC	CASSYGTSDSYEQYF
.	TRBV6-5	TRBD1	TRBJ1-5	TGTGCCAGCAGCCTTACAGGGGAGCAGCCCCAGCATTTT	CASSLTGEQPQHF
.	TRBV9	TRBD1	TRBJ2-2	TGTGCCAGCAGCCTCAGGGGGCTCAGGACCGGGGAGCTGTTTTTT	CASSLRGLRTGELFF
.	TRBV3-1/TRBV3-2	.	TRBJ1-1	TGTGCCAGCAACACCGGTCCGCGGGCCGCTGAAGCTTTCTTT	CASNTGPRAAEAFF
.	TRBV19	.	TRBJ1-2	TGTGCCAGTAGTCGTCAGGGGTATGGCTACACCTTC	CASSRQGYGYTF
.	TRBV18	TRBD1	TRBJ2-7	TGTGCCAGCTCACCACCCGGACAGGGAGGAGGCTACGAGCAGTACTTC	CASSPPGQGGGYEQYF
.	TRBV4-1	.	TRBJ2-5	TGCGCCAGCAGCCAAGATTTTCACGGGACATGGGGGACCCAGTACTTC	CASSQDFHGTWGTQYF
.	TRBV19	TRBD1	TRBJ1-1	TGTGCCAGTAGTCCTCATCAGGAGACAGGGCGTGAAGCTTTCTTT	CASSPHQETGREAFF
.	TRBV14	.	TRBJ2-7	TGTGCCAGTTCCCCCGGGACAAACTCCTACGAGCAGTACTTC	CASSPGTNSYEQYF
.	TRBV19	.	TRBJ2-5	TGTGCCAGTAGTATAGATCCGCACCGGGGAGAGACCCAGTACTTC	CASSIDPHRGETQYF
once	TRBV10-1	.	TRBJ2-7	TGCGCCAGCAGTGAGGGGGGCAGCTACGAGCAGTACTTC	CASSEGGSYEQYF
.	TRBV6-5	TRBD2	TRBJ2-1	TGTGCCAGCAGGCAAACTAGCGGGAAAGGCAATGAGCAGTTCTTC	CASRQTSGKGNEQFF
.	TRBV4-2	.	TRBJ1-1	TGTGCCAGCAGCCAAGGGGGCTACGGGCTCATGAACACTGAAGCTTTCTTT	CASSQGGYGLMNTEAFF
once	TRBV13	TRBD2	TRBJ2-1	TGTGCCAGCAGCTTAGCGGGGCTAGCGGGGCTCAATGAGCAGTTCTTC	CASSLAGLAGLNEQFF
.	TRBV7-2	.	TRBJ1-3	TGTGCCAGCAGCTCCCGGGGTGCGGGGTGGTCTGGAAACACCATATATTTT	CASSSRGAGWSGNTIYF
.	TRBV29-1	.	TRBJ2-2	TGCAGCACCGGACAGAAGGGGGGGGAGCTGTTTTTT	CSTGQKGGELFF
.	TRBV27	.	TRBJ2-1	TGTGCCAGCAGGCGGGGCCCCAATGAGCAGTTCTTC	CASRRGPNEQFF
.	TRBV21-1	.	TRBJ2-1	TGTGCCAGCAGCAAGGGACACTCCTACAATGAGCAGTTCTTC	CASSKGHSYNEQFF
.	TRBV14	.	TRBJ2-7	TGTGCCAGCAGCCGTTGGGGCTTCGGCTACGAGCAGTACTTC	CASSRWGFGYEQYF
.	TRBV7-2	TRBD1	TRBJ1-6	TGTGCCAGCAGCCCACGGGACAGCCCCTTTAATTCACCCCTCCACTTT	CASSPRDSPFNSPLHF
.	TRBV4-2	TRBD1	TRBJ1-1	TGTGCCAGCAGCCACCTCAGGGGGATGAACACTGAAGCTTTCTTT	CASSHLRGMNTEAFF
.	TRBV7-9	.	TRBJ2-7	TGTGCCAGCAGCCAACGAGGGAACTCCTACGAGCAGTACTTC	CASSQRGNSYEQYF
.	TRBV27	TRBD1	TRBJ1-1	TGTGCCAGCAGTCCCCAGGGGGGCCGGAACACTGAAGCTTTCTTT	CASSPQGGRNTEAFF
.	TRBV5-1	.	TRBJ1-1	TGCGCCAGCAGCATAACAGGGATGAACACTGAAGCTTTCTTT	CASSITGMNTEAFF
.	TRBV5-1	.	TRBJ1-2	TGCGCCAGCAGCTGGGTGTCGGGGGGCGTCAACTATGGCTACACCTTC	CASSWVSGGVNYGYTF
.	TRBV19	TRBD1	TRBJ1-3	TGTGCCAGTAGACCGACAGGGCTCCTCTCTGGAAACACCATATATTTT	CASRPTGLLSGNTIYF
once	TRBV14	TRBD1	TRBJ1-2	TGTGCCAGCAGCCAAGGGCAGGGGGCGGGATATGGCTACACCTTC	CASSQGQGAGYGYTF
.	TRBV4-3	TRBD2	TRBJ2-3	TGCGCCAGCAGCCGCGGACTAGCGGGGGAATCTAGCACAGATACGCAGTATTTT	CASSRGLAGESSTDTQYF
.	TRBV7-6	.	TRBJ1-2	TGTGCCAGCAGCTTAGTCCTTCGAGTGTCAGGGATCGACTATGGCTACACCTTC	CASSLVLRVSGIDYGYTF
.	TRBV14	.	TRBJ2-2	TGTGCCAGCAGCCCTCAAGCCATACCGAACACCGGGGAGCTGTTTTTT	CASSPQAIPNTGELFF